Listed below are T cell receptor beta chains from one sample, sequenced in a study of technical replicates of blood from a handful of donors. Generated by immunoSEQ multiplex PCR, the TCRdb table keeps only in-frame clones and is missing some. This table has more than 75,000 clones, 90% to 96% appearing once. Sequenced material: T cells isolated from PBMCs. These receptors were taken from a human donor in good health. Both conserved end residues are part of each CDR3. Fields, in order: clone size, D gene, J gene, V gene, CDR3 protein, CDR3 DNA. D genes are given only for firm matches. Clone sizes are given selectively: once, few, many, or a class where the clone is expanded.

. . TRBJ2-5 TRBV5-4 CASSLEYRTETQYF TGTGCCAGCAGCTTGGAATACAGGACGGAGACCCAGTACTTC
. . TRBJ2-2 TRBV7-2 CASSLTIGELFF TGTGCCAGCAGCTTAACAATCGGGGAGCTGTTTTTT
. . TRBJ2-2 TRBV7-2 CASSLVILTGELFF TGTGCCAGCAGCTTAGTTATACTGACCGGGGAGCTGTTTTTT
. . TRBJ2-5 TRBV28 CASSFLRQGSRKTQYF TGTGCCAGCAGTTTCCTGCGGCAGGGGAGCAGGAAGACCCAGTACTTC
once . TRBJ2-1 TRBV5-6 CASSLAAGLDVNEQFF TGTGCCAGCAGCTTGGCGGCGGGGCTAGATGTAAATGAGCAGTTCTTC
. . TRBJ1-2 TRBV9 CASSGGTGNGYTF TGTGCCAGCAGCGGGGGAACAGGGAATGGCTACACCTTC
. . TRBJ2-1 TRBV4-3 CASSQDFSGRHNEQFF TGCGCCAGCAGCCAAGATTTTAGCGGAAGGCACAATGAGCAGTTCTTC
. TRBD2 TRBJ2-2 TRBV6-5 CASSYGAGGPGELFF TGTGCCAGCAGTTACGGAGCGGGAGGGCCCGGGGAGCTGTTTTTT
. . TRBJ2-5 TRBV7-2 CASSNPPGTLQETQYF TGTGCCAGCAGCAATCCCCCCGGGACACTCCAAGAGACCCAGTACTTC
. TRBD2 TRBJ2-7 TRBV5-1 CASSTASGSIYEQYF TGCGCCAGCAGCACGGCAAGCGGGAGCATCTACGAGCAGTACTTC
. . TRBJ1-4 TRBV4-3 CASSQEPRRRTNEKLFF TGCGCCAGCAGCCAAGAACCCAGGAGGCGGACTAATGAAAAACTGTTTTTT
. . TRBJ2-2 TRBV4-1 CASSLSYVADANTGELFF TGCGCCAGCAGCCTATCTTATGTAGCCGACGCGAACACCGGGGAGCTGTTTTTT
. TRBD2 TRBJ2-5 TRBV5-1 CASLAGGSETQYF TGCGCCAGTTTAGCGGGAGGCTCCGAGACCCAGTACTTC
. . TRBJ2-7 TRBV18 CASSPSTGNSRYEQYF TGTGCCAGCTCACCATCGACAGGCAATTCCCGTTACGAGCAGTACTTC
. TRBD1 TRBJ1-2 TRBV4-1 CASSIQGETLYGYTF TGCGCCAGCAGCATACAGGGGGAGACCCTCTATGGCTACACCTTC
. . TRBJ2-7 TRBV28 CASSFRTGNYEQYF TGTGCCAGCAGTTTCAGGACGGGAAATTACGAGCAGTACTTC
. . TRBJ1-5 TRBV30 CAWSVGRVNQPQHF TGTGCCTGGAGTGTAGGGAGGGTCAATCAGCCCCAGCATTTT
. . TRBJ2-1 TRBV7-9 CASSLGGDYNEQFF TGTGCCAGCAGCTTGGGGGGAGACTACAATGAGCAGTTCTTC
. . TRBJ1-5 TRBV6-4 CASSEVHRRGSQPQHF TGTGCCAGCAGTGAAGTCCACAGAAGGGGCAGTCAGCCCCAGCATTTT
. . TRBJ1-1 TRBV7-9 CASSSMNTEAFF TGTGCCAGCAGTTCCATGAACACTGAAGCTTTCTTT
. . TRBJ1-2 TRBV30 CAWNRDYYGYTF TGTGCCTGGAATAGGGACTACTATGGCTACACCTTC
. . TRBJ1-5 TRBV18 CASSDEGDQPQHF TGTGCCAGCTCAGACGAGGGGGATCAGCCCCAGCATTTT